These 25 T cell receptor beta chains were sequenced from one sample in a study of Tregs in tolerant kidney transplant recipients. Sequencing used immunoSEQ multiplex PCR; TCRdb keeps in-frame clones, though not all of them. Of about 55,000 clones detected, 91% appear once; the ten largest clones hold roughly 15%. The nonmyeloablative bone marrow transplants came from related graft donors, with transient mixed chimerism. This sample comprised CD8+ T cells from blood (PBMCs), obtained 24 months after the transplant. Receptor source: a human patient who received a combined kidney and bone marrow transplant. Some T cells may originate from the graft donor.

V is TRBV27 and J is TRBJ2-7; possibly TRBD1 for D (5 bases). V lost 6 bases to trimming and J lost 4 bases, with 13 bases between them. Per germline, CDR1 MNHEY and CDR2 SMNVEV (reference sequence). This CDR3 has 13 amino acids. The DNA for the CDR3 is TGTGCCAGCAGCAATGGACATTATTACGAGCAGTACTTC. It codes for CASSNGHYYEQYF.

The chain uses TRBV27 and TRBJ2-1; weak D call: TRBD2 (6 bases). Germline CDR1 and CDR2: MNHEY and SMNVEV (reference sequence). The V gene lost 4 bases and the J gene lost 2 bases, with 21 bases spanning the gap. The CDR3 contains 18 residues. The CDR3 coding sequence is TGTGCCAGCAGTTCCCAGATCGATCAGCGGGCCGCCTACAATGAGCAGTTCTTC. Amino acid sequence: CASSSQIDQRAAYNEQFF.

The V and J genes are TRBV19 and TRBJ1-2; D unclear. CDR1 LNHDA and CDR2 SQIVND come from the germline V gene (reference sequence). CDR3 length equals 11 residues. V lost 5 bases and J 7 bases, leaving 8 bases between the germline ends. The CDR3 bases are TGTGCCAGTAGTTACGGTTTTGGCTACACCTTC. Its translation is CASSYGFGYTF.

The chain links TRBV19 to TRBJ1-5; maybe TRBD1 (5 bases). Trimming removed 10 bases from V and 0 bases from J, with 28 bases in between. CDR1 and CDR2 (germline): LNHDA, SQIVND (reference sequence). The CDR3 spans 19 residues. CDR3 amino acids: CATSPSEGRVFYSNQPQHF. CDR3 DNA sequence: TGTGCCACCTCCCCCTCGGAGGGCAGGGTCTTCTATAGCAATCAGCCCCAGCATTTT.

The rearrangement joins TRBV7-6 to TRBJ2-1, with 10 bases identical to TRBD2. CDR1 and CDR2 from the germline V gene are SGHVS and FNYEAQ. The CDR3 has 16 amino acids. V lost 1 base, J lost 6 bases, and 6 bases stayed unmatched. The CDR3 reads CASSLGLAGVGNEQFF. CDR3 DNA: TGTGCCAGCAGCTTAGGGCTAGCGGGAGTAGGCAATGAGCAGTTCTTC.

In DNA form, the CDR3 reads TGTGCCAGCAGCCCCTCCCCGGGGGGGCCAACAGATACGCAGTATTTT. Protein product: CASSPSPGGPTDTQYF. The chain joins TRBV7-3 to TRBJ2-3; 8 bases map to TRBD2. Germline lookup yields CDR1 SGHTA and CDR2 FQGTGA. Trimming cost V 5 bases and J 3 bases; bases outside gene matches: 10. This CDR3 spans 16 amino acids.

The chain employs TRBV9 and TRBJ1-1; TRBD1 matches 7 bases. V was clipped by 3 bases and J by 4 bases; unmatched bases: 12. Per the germline V gene, CDR1 is SGDLS and CDR2 is YYNGEE. The CDR3 runs 16 residues. The DNA of the CDR3 is TGTGCCAGCAGCGAGTCTGGTGACAGGGTACGCACTGAAGCTTTCTTT. Protein sequence: CASSESGDRVRTEAFF. The entire variable domain, with the rest obtained from reference TRBV9 and TRBJ1-1, is as follows: DSGVTQTPKHLITATGQRVTLRCSPRSGDLSVYWYQQSLDQGLQFLIQYYNGEERAKGNILERFSAQQFPDLHSELNLSSLELGDSALYFCASSESGDRVRTEAFFGQGTRLTVV.

CDR3 nucleotide sequence: TGTGCCTGGGGCGGGACTACAAACACCGGGGAGCTGTTTTTT. It is translated as CAWGGTTNTGELFF. The V and J genes are TRBV30 and TRBJ2-2; 7 bases agree with TRBD2. The CDR3 is made up of 14 amino acids. CDR1 and CDR2 (germline): GTSNPN, SVGIG (reference sequence). Trimming cost V 5 bases and J 2 bases; bases outside gene matches: 5.

The chain links TRBV15 to TRBJ2-7; D is uncertain. This CDR3 is 15 amino acids long. Trimming pared 0 bases from V and 0 bases from J, leaving 9 bases between. Per the germline V gene, CDR1 is LNHNV and CDR2 is YYDKDF (reference sequence). The CDR3 here is CATSRDGRSSYEQYF. For the CDR3, the DNA is TGTGCCACCAGCAGAGATGGAAGGAGCTCCTACGAGCAGTACTTC.

The J gene is TRBJ1-1, the V gene TRBV29-1; 7 bases map to TRBD1. Germline CDR1 is SQVTM and CDR2 is ANQGSEA. The length of the CDR3 is 13 residues. With 4 bases clipped from V and 5 bases from J, the junction kept 7 bases outside the gene matches. The CDR3 nucleotides are TGCAGCGTTGTAGAGGGGGCATGGACTGAAGCTTTCTTT. Translated, it gives CSVVEGAWTEAFF.

The rearrangement uses TRBV4-3 and TRBJ2-7, with 8 bases identical to TRBD2. V trimming: 4 bases; J trimming: 4 bases; junction bases outside the gene matches: 6. CDR3 size: 14 residues. Germline V CDR1 and CDR2: LGHNA, YSLEER. CDR3 in DNA: TGCGCCAGCAGCCCGGGACTAGTGGATTACGAGCAGTACTTC. It is translated as CASSPGLVDYEQYF.

The chain joins TRBV27 to TRBJ1-1; D might be TRBD1 (5 bases). This CDR3 has 14 amino acids. Germline V gene lookup returns CDR1 MNHEY and CDR2 SMNVEV (reference sequence). Between the trimmed V and J ends, which lost 6 bases and 0 bases, there was a span of 11 bases. The CDR3 region is CASSPDSLNTEAFF. CDR3 sequence (DNA): TGTGCCAGCAGCCCCGACAGCCTGAACACTGAAGCTTTCTTT.

The chain carries TRBV6-4 and TRBJ2-3; 9 positions match TRBD1. In germline, CDR1 is MRHNA, CDR2 SNTAGT. CDR3 size: 15 residues. V was clipped by 2 bases and J by 1 base; unmatched bases: 1. CDR3 residues: CASSDTGGRTDTQYF. CDR3 sequence (DNA): TGTGCCAGCAGTGACACAGGGGGCCGCACAGATACGCAGTATTTT.

This sequence joins TRBV4-1 and TRBJ2-7, with D uncertain. This CDR3 is built from 12 residues. Germline V gene lookup returns CDR1 MGHRA and CDR2 YSYEKL. Trimming shortened V by 2 bases and J by 4 bases, and 6 bases separated the two germline ends. This CDR3 reads CASSQTGYEQYF. The CDR3 coding sequence is TGCGCCAGCAGCCAAACCGGGTACGAGCAGTACTTC.

The V call is TRBV19, the J call TRBJ1-5; D ambiguous. Germline V gene lookup returns CDR1 LNHDA and CDR2 SQIVND (reference sequence). V dropped 4 bases and J dropped 7 bases, with 14 bases sitting between them. This CDR3 is 14 amino acids long. DNA of the CDR3: TGTGCCAGTAGTACTAGCGGATTGAGCCAGCCCCAGCATTTT. Protein sequence: CASSTSGLSQPQHF.

Notes on this clone: At the DNA level, this CDR3 is encoded by other sequences in the same sample as well. CDR3 DNA sequence: TGTGCCAGTCAAGACAGGTATAATTCACCCCTCCACTTT. Residues: CASQDRYNSPLHF. The chain carries TRBV9 and TRBJ1-6, with a possible D match to TRBD1 (6 bases). The ends were cut back, 8 bases at V and 4 bases at J, with 10 bases in the middle. CDR1 and CDR2 (germline): SGDLS, YYNGEE. CDR3 length: 13 amino acids.

The V gene is TRBV5-6, the J gene TRBJ2-7, with D tentatively TRBD2 (5 bases). Per the germline V gene, CDR1 is SGHDT and CDR2 is YYEEEE. CDR3 length: 15 amino acids. Deletions cut 0 bases from V and 4 bases from J, with 14 bases between. Here the CDR3 reads CASSLDARRGYEQYF. CDR3 DNA: TGTGCCAGCAGCTTGGACGCTCGGCGAGGGTACGAGCAGTACTTC.

This rearrangement joins TRBV7-8 to TRBJ1-5; D possibly corresponds to TRBD1 (6 bases). The CDR3 length is 14 residues. Germline assignment: CDR1 SGHVS and CDR2 FQNEAQ. Trimming removed 1 base from V and 3 bases from J, with 7 bases in between. The CDR3 is CASSLGTVNQPQHF. The CDR3, as DNA: TGTGCCAGCAGCTTAGGGACAGTCAATCAGCCCCAGCATTTT.

A few counts support this clone. The genes are TRBV25-1 and TRBJ2-1, with D tentatively TRBD2 (6 bases). CDR3 length equals 14 residues. V shed 0 bases and J shed 8 bases, with 11 bases lying between them. Germline V gene lookup returns CDR1 MGHDK and CDR2 SYGVNS. The CDR3 spells CASSEYTSFHEQFF. CDR3 DNA: TGTGCCAGCAGTGAATATACTAGCTTCCATGAGCAGTTCTTC.

On this clone itself: The sample contains more than one DNA sequence encoding this CDR3. The V call is TRBV10-3, the J call TRBJ1-6, with 7 positions matching TRBD1. Unmatched junction bases numbered 17, after V lost 2 bases and J lost 13 bases. CDR1 ENHRY and CDR2 SYGVKD come from the germline V gene. CDR3 length equals 17 residues. DNA for the CDR3: TGTGCCATCAGTGAGGAAGAGGGGACAGCTGGGAGTTCCCCCCTCCACTTT. This codes for CAISEEEGTAGSSPLHF.

The chain couples TRBV19 to TRBJ2-5; D unresolved. The germline gives CDR1 LNHDA, CDR2 SQIVND (reference sequence). Trimming pared 5 bases from V and 1 base from J, leaving 14 bases between. The CDR3 loop spans 15 amino acids. The CDR3 region has the DNA TGTGCCAGTAGTCGCAGCGCGCTACCCCAAGAGACCCAGTACTTC. Residues: CASSRSALPQETQYF.

The CDR3 loop reads CASREFWNRAGGGTDTQYF. The CDR3 nucleotides read TGTGCCAGCAGGGAATTTTGGAACAGGGCCGGAGGTGGCACAGATACGCAGTATTTT. The rearrangement links TRBV27 to TRBJ2-3; possibly TRBD1 for D (6 bases). CDR3 length: 19 residues. Germline assignment: CDR1 MNHEY and CDR2 SMNVEV (reference sequence). Trimming stripped 6 bases from V and 1 base from J, with 26 bases between.

The chain combines TRBV7-6 with TRBJ2-1; D remains ambiguous. Looked up from germline, CDR1 is SGHVS and CDR2 is FNYEAQ. Trimming took off 8 bases at V and 1 base at J, with 12 bases between the two ends. There are 14 residues in the CDR3. The CDR3 nucleotides read TGTGCCAGCGCCTGGGCAGCTTCCTACAATGAGCAGTTCTTC. Translating it yields CASAWAASYNEQFF.

This clone was counted a few times. The chain joins TRBV2 to TRBJ1-5; D ambiguous. The germline V gene encodes CDR1 SNHLY and CDR2 FYNNEI. This CDR3 is 14 amino acids long. V was shortened by 6 bases and J by 0 bases, with 9 bases between the two germline ends. The CDR3 nucleotides are TGTGCCAGCAGAGATGCGGGTAGCAATCAGCCCCAGCATTTT. It encodes CASRDAGSNQPQHF. The whole variable domain, filled in from reference TRBV2 and TRBJ1-5, reads EPEVTQTPSHQVTQMGQEVILRCVPISNHLYFYWYRQILGQKVEFLVSFYNNEISEKSEIFDDQFSVERPDGSNFTLKIRSTKLEDSAMYFCASRDAGSNQPQHFGDGTRLSIL.

This chain connects TRBV19 to TRBJ1-5; TRBD1 aligns across 8 bases. V shed 6 bases, J shed 0 bases, and the junction held 13 bases outside the gene matches. There are 18 residues in the CDR3. Looked up from germline, CDR1 is LNHDA and CDR2 is SQIVND (reference sequence). Here the CDR3 reads CASSPGTGTLHSNQPQHF. Here the CDR3 DNA reads TGTGCCAGTAGCCCCGGGACAGGAACCCTTCATAGCAATCAGCCCCAGCATTTT.